Each of the 25 T cell receptor beta chains below was sequenced from the same sample in a study of Ad26.COV2.S vaccination and SARS-CoV-2 variants. TCRdb's table, derived via immunoSEQ multiplex PCR, lists solely in-frame clones and lacks some. The sample lists 380,000 or so clones, more than 85% seen once, with around 5% in the top ten. The treatment: roughly 20 received Ad26.COV2.S at low or high dose, single or two shots; about five received placebo; per-sample allocation not given. Specimens were obtained on day 63 following the first vaccine or placebo injection. This specimen consisted of peripheral blood, obtained in a trial of Ad26.COV2.S vaccine versus placebo. The receptors derive from a person aged 18-60 years who received the Ad26.COV2.S COVID-19 vaccine or a placebo.

This chain links TRBV18 with TRBJ2-1, with 8 bases lining up with TRBD1. CDR3 length: 18 amino acids. The germline CDR1 and CDR2 sequences are KGHSH and LQKENI. V dropped 3 bases and J dropped 0; count of bases not matched to a gene: 10. The CDR3 region has the DNA TGTGCCAGCTCACCGGAAGGACTACAGGGGGTCTCCTACAATGAGCAGTTCTTC. It translates to CASSPEGLQGVSYNEQFF.

The chain couples TRBV27 to TRBJ1-1; D may be TRBD1 (6 bases). This CDR3 is built from 15 residues. Germline V gene data show CDR1 as MNHEY and CDR2 as SMNVEV (reference sequence). The germline V and J ends were trimmed by 9 bases and 1 base, with 18 bases remaining between them. The CDR3 is CASFASGGANTEAFF. CDR3 sequence (DNA): TGTGCCAGTTTCGCTTCCGGGGGGGCGAACACTGAAGCTTTCTTT.

This clone was recorded once. The V gene is TRBV19, the J gene TRBJ1-2, with D possibly being TRBD1 (6 bases). V lost 3 bases, J lost 3 bases, and 17 bases lay in between. Germline CDR1 LNHDA, CDR2 SQIVND (reference sequence). The CDR3 is made up of 16 amino acids. The DNA for the CDR3 is TGTGCCAGTAGTATCCAGGTCAGGGGAAACGACTATGGCTACACCTTC. Its translation: CASSIQVRGNDYGYTF.

The J gene is TRBJ2-2, the V gene TRBV27; a weak D match, TRBD1 (6 bases). The CDR3 loop spans 14 amino acids. Germline lookup yields CDR1 MNHEY and CDR2 SMNVEV (reference sequence). V lost 3 bases and J lost 6, with 11 bases in between. DNA for the CDR3: TGTGCCAGCAGTTTCCTAAACAGGGCCGGGGAGCTGTTTTTT. Its translation is CASSFLNRAGELFF.

V is TRBV11-2 and J is TRBJ1-4; 7 positions match TRBD1. The ends lost 5 bases at V and 5 bases at J; junction bases unmatched: 8. Per germline, CDR1 SGHAT and CDR2 FQNNGV. CDR3 length equals 15 residues. As DNA, the CDR3 is TGTGCCAGCAGCCAAGACAGGGTCAAGAATGAAAAACTGTTTTTT. Translated, it gives CASSQDRVKNEKLFF.

The chain employs TRBV7-8 and TRBJ2-5, with D hard to call. Germline CDR1 SGHVS, CDR2 FQNEAQ. This CDR3 spans 15 amino acids. V was cut by 0 bases and J by 5 bases, with 13 bases left in between. CDR3 in amino acids: CASSLASRRSETQYF. The CDR3 nucleotides are TGTGCCAGCAGCTTAGCGTCCCGACGGTCGGAGACCCAGTACTTC.

V gene TRBV19 combines with J gene TRBJ2-2, with 8 bases lining up with TRBD1. Germline lookup yields CDR1 LNHDA and CDR2 SQIVND (reference sequence). The CDR3 sequence is 16 residues long. J lost 8 bases, V lost 4 bases, and 12 bases had no gene match. In nucleotides, the CDR3 is TGTGCCAGTAGTACCCAGGGGGCGAGCGCGTTGGGGGAGCTGTTTTTT. It translates to CASSTQGASALGELFF.

The chain joins TRBV19 to TRBJ2-5, with 9 bases aligning to TRBD2. The CDR3 extends over 16 amino acids. After removal of 4 bases from V and 0 bases from J, the junction contained 6 bases not matched to a gene. Germline CDR1 reads LNHDA; CDR2 reads SQIVND (reference sequence). In DNA, the CDR3 is TGTGCCAGTAGTACGGGGACTAGCCATTACCAAGAGACCCAGTACTTC. It yields the protein CASSTGTSHYQETQYF.

The chain has TRBV16 and TRBJ2-1; TRBD1 might be the D (6 bases). The germline CDR1 and CDR2 sequences are KGHSY and FQNENV. The CDR3 is 14 residues long. Trimming took off 1 base at V and 7 bases at J, with 11 bases between the two ends. The CDR3 spells CASSQFRGRNEQFF. Here the CDR3 DNA reads TGTGCCAGCAGCCAATTCAGGGGTCGGAATGAGCAGTTCTTC.

The chain uses TRBV19 and TRBJ1-1; tentative D call: TRBD1 (5 bases). Trimming removed 5 bases at V and 1 base at J, with 8 bases between. The CDR3 is made up of 13 amino acids. The V gene's germline CDR1 is LNHDA and CDR2 SQIVND (reference sequence). The CDR3, as DNA: TGTGCCAGTAGTTGGGGACCGAACACTGAAGCTTTCTTT. It encodes CASSWGPNTEAFF.

The chain couples TRBV28 to TRBJ2-7; D call uncertain. The germline V gene encodes CDR1 MDHEN and CDR2 SYDVKM. This CDR3 region has 15 residues. V was pared by 6 bases and J by 4 bases, with 19 bases between. As DNA, the CDR3 is TGTGCCAGCAGCGGGTTGGAAAGCAGGTTTTACGAGCAGTACTTC. Its protein product is CASSGLESRFYEQYF.

The V call is TRBV4-1, the J call TRBJ2-4; 8 nucleotides agree with TRBD1. CDR1 is MGHRA and CDR2 is YSYEKL in the germline V gene. The CDR3 loop spans 16 amino acids. The V segment lost 0 bases and the J segment 7 bases; nucleotides outside the gene matches: 8. CDR3 bases: TGCGCCAGCAGCCAAGATCCCGGACAGGGAGGCAACATTCAGTACTTC. It yields the protein CASSQDPGQGGNIQYF.

Details on this clone: In the same sample, other DNA sequences code for this CDR3. This chain joins TRBV5-1 and TRBJ2-3, with unresolved D. This CDR3 has 13 amino acids. V was shortened by 0 bases and J by 2 bases, with 4 bases between the two germline ends. Germline assignment: CDR1 SGHRS and CDR2 YFSETQ. The CDR3 is CASSLGSTDTQYF. CDR3 bases: TGCGCCAGCAGCTTGGGATCCACAGATACGCAGTATTTT. Complete variable domain (other parts from reference TRBV5-1 and TRBJ2-3): KAGVTQTPRYLIKTRGQQVTLSCSPISGHRSVSWYQQTPGQGLQFLFEYFSETQRNKGNFPGRFSGRQFSNSRSEMNVSTLELGDSALYLCASSLGSTDTQYFGPGTRLTVL.

The chain carries TRBV7-2 and TRBJ2-3, with D maybe TRBD1 (5 bases). In germline, CDR1 is SGHTA, CDR2 FQGNSA. CDR3 size: 12 residues. Between the trimmed V and J ends, which lost 6 bases and 6 bases, there was a span of 10 bases. The DNA of the CDR3 is TGTGCCAGCAGGTCGACAGCGGATACGCAGTATTTT. Amino acids: CASRSTADTQYF.

The rearrangement links TRBV19 to TRBJ1-4; a possible D gene is TRBD1 (6 bases). From germline, CDR1 is LNHDA and CDR2 SQIVND (reference sequence). The CDR3 consists of 13 residues. V lost 3 bases to trimming and J lost 8 bases, with 10 bases between them. CDR3 amino acids: CASSILGAEKLFF. CDR3 bases: TGTGCCAGTAGTATCTTGGGGGCCGAAAAACTGTTTTTT.

This clone was found a few times. The rearrangement links TRBV6-1 to TRBJ2-7, with TRBD1 matching 8 bases. V was clipped by 2 bases and J by 9 bases; unmatched bases: 6. The CDR3 length is 13 residues. The germline V gene encodes CDR1 MNHNS and CDR2 SASEGT. The CDR3 sequence: CASSERGTGRQYF. CDR3 sequence (DNA): TGTGCCAGCAGTGAACGGGGGACAGGAAGGCAGTACTTC.

The rearrangement links TRBV11-2 to TRBJ2-7; TRBD2 aligns across 11 bases. CDR3 size: 16 residues. V was pared by 1 base and J by 7 bases, with 9 bases of the junction left unmatched. The germline CDR1 and CDR2 sequences are SGHAT and FQNNGV. The CDR3 coding sequence is TGTGCCAGCAGCTTAGGCAAGGGTAGCGGGAGGGGTGAGCAGTACTTC. Translating it yields CASSLGKGSGRGEQYF. Supplemented by reference TRBV11-2 and TRBJ2-7, the full variable domain reads EAGVAQSPRYKIIEKRQSVAFWCNPISGHATLYWYQQILGQGPKLLIQFQNNGVVDDSQLPKDRFSAERLKGVDSTLKIQPAKLEDSAVYLCASSLGKGSGRGEQYFGPGTRLTVT.

The chain uses TRBV7-2 and TRBJ2-1; 9 nucleotides line up with TRBD1. This CDR3 is built from 17 residues. J lost 8 bases, V lost 0 bases, and 11 bases had no gene match. CDR1 is SGHTA and CDR2 is FQGNSA in the germline V gene. CDR3 residues: CASSLAGTGGGFYEQFF. The CDR3 coding sequence is TGTGCCAGCAGCTTAGCTGGTACAGGGGGCGGGTTCTATGAGCAGTTCTTC.

This clone has only one observation. This chain links TRBV11-3 with TRBJ2-2; D is possibly TRBD1 (6 bases). V was cut by 3 bases and J by 2 bases, with 19 bases left in between. CDR3 length: 18 amino acids. Germline V gene lookup returns CDR1 SGHNT and CDR2 YENEEA. As DNA, the CDR3 is TGTGCCAGCAGCTTTGGTCTAAAGAAGGGGGATAACACCGGGGAGCTGTTTTTT. Protein: CASSFGLKKGDNTGELFF.

This clone was seen just once. The gene calls are TRBV7-8 and TRBJ2-7; D unclear. This CDR3 region has 14 residues. V was pared by 2 bases and J by 4 bases, with 12 bases between. CDR1 is SGHVS and CDR2 is FQNEAQ in the germline V gene. This CDR3 reads CASSLSGDGYEQYF. The CDR3 bases are TGTGCCAGCAGCTTATCAGGCGATGGATACGAGCAGTACTTC.

V usage is TRBV5-4 and J usage is TRBJ2-1, with D maybe TRBD2 (6 bases). CDR1 is SGHNT and CDR2 is YYREEE in the germline V gene (reference sequence). The CDR3 sequence is 16 residues long. V lost 3 bases to trimming and J lost 6 bases, with 19 bases between them. CDR3 region: CASSWGVLESRNEQFF. The CDR3, as DNA: TGTGCCAGCAGCTGGGGGGTCCTCGAATCCCGCAATGAGCAGTTCTTC.

This rearrangement joins TRBV12-3 or TRBV12-4 to TRBJ2-7, with 7 bases that match TRBD1. The CDR3 totals 13 residues. Trimming cost V 5 bases and J 3 bases; bases outside gene matches: 4. The CDR3 sequence: CASSPGQFYEQYF. Here the CDR3 DNA reads TGTGCCAGCAGTCCGGGACAGTTCTACGAGCAGTACTTC.

The V call is TRBV5-1, the J call TRBJ2-7, with D possibly TRBD2 on 6 matching bases. The germline CDR1 and CDR2 sequences are SGHRS and YFSETQ. Trimming took off 5 bases at V and 5 bases at J, with 20 bases between the two ends. The CDR3 is 15 residues long. CDR3 nucleotide sequence: TGCGCCAGCAGTACGATTACGGGAGAGGGTAACGAGCAGTACTTC. Its protein is CASSTITGEGNEQYF.

The V call is TRBV2, the J call TRBJ1-4, with 9 bases matching TRBD1. The ends lost 7 bases at V and 4 bases at J; junction bases unmatched: 10. The CDR3 is made up of 16 amino acids. Germline V lookup: CDR1 SNHLY, CDR2 FYNNEI. DNA for the CDR3: TGTGCCAGCAAGGCGAGGACAGGGGCTTTTAATGAAAAACTGTTTTTT. It codes for CASKARTGAFNEKLFF.

The CDR3 sequence is CASSDRGGQETQYF. The CDR3 DNA reads TGTGCCAGCAGTGACAGGGGAGGCCAAGAGACCCAGTACTTC. The genes are TRBV6-2 or TRBV6-3 and TRBJ2-5; 8 bases fit TRBD1. Germline assignment: CDR1 MNHEY and CDR2 SVGEGT. V shed 5 bases and J 1 base; nucleotides not matched to a gene: 3. The CDR3 runs 14 residues.